Described below is a single TCR beta chain sequence and its context. What it binds is not known. The data originate from a study of sequential checkpoint blockade in melanoma. Overall study context: Twenty-two patients had tumor biopsies before treatment and at week 13.

Study findings and constraints: Mutational load did not correlate with tumor T-cell fraction or clonality. In arm A, pretreatment tumor clonality was associated with response.

Some clones are missing from TCRdb's copy, which holds only in-frame ones; the method was immunoSEQ multiplex PCR. This sample has 6,000 or so clones, with more than 25% found just once. Germline V CDR1 and CDR2: KGHSH, LQKENI. Deletions cut 0 bases from V and 9 bases from J, with 15 bases between. The CDR3 extends over 16 amino acids. The sample's treatment: randomized to nivolumab then ipilimumab (arm A) or the reverse (arm B). This TCR was sampled from a human donor with melanoma. The chain carries TRBV18 and TRBJ1-6; maybe TRBD1 (6 bases). Here the sequenced sample was tumor tissue (inferred from file names), taken from a patient given nivolumab and ipilimumab in sequence. This CDR3 reads CASSPPNHRVGSPLHF. CDR3 in DNA: TGTGCCAGCTCACCACCGAACCACAGGGTGGGTTCACCCCTCCACTTT.